This record covers a single TCR beta chain. The antigen is unknown. The germline V gene encodes CDR1 LGHNA and CDR2 YNFKEQ. The CDR3 contains 18 residues. Losses at the gene ends were 0 bases for V and 2 bases for J; bases not matched to a gene: 12. These data belong to a study of blood T cells in healthy people across ages. Study background: For every two T cells, template switching captured about one barcoded beta molecule. The study's findings and limits: Diversity estimates from one million T cells were considered underestimates. Naive and antigen-experienced cells were not separated, limiting conclusive comparison.

Next came a second PCR, run for roughly 6 to 11 cycles, which used a sample-barcoded 5' primer along with a J-beta primer mix. Via MiXCR, TCRdb re-called the 5' RACE reads, giving one row per CDR3 protein. The table includes approximately 600,000 distinct CDR3 sequences, under 65% detected once. Input material: blood. V gene TRBV4-2 combines with J gene TRBJ2-5, with 7 bases matching TRBD2. This receptor was obtained from a man in his 60s in good health. The CDR3 spells CASSQDKGRGGQQETQYF. The CDR3 DNA sequence: TGTGCCAGCAGCCAAGATAAGGGGAGGGGAGGACAACAAGAGACCCAGTACTTC.